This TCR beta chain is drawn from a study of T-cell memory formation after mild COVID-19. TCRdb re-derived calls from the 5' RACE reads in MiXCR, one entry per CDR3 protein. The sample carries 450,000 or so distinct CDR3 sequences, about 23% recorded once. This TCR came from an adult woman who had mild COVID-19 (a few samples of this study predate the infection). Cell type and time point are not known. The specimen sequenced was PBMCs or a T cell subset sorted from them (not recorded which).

In nucleotides, the CDR3 is TGTGCCACCAGCAGAGATCGCAGGGGGTCCTACGAGCAGTACTTC. Encoded protein: CATSRDRRGSYEQYF. The chain carries TRBV15 and TRBJ2-7, with 7 bases identical to TRBD1. The CDR3 is 15 residues long. The junction had 3 bases not matched to a gene; V was cut back by 0 bases and J by 1 base. Germline CDR1 LNHNV, CDR2 YYDKDF (reference sequence). Combining the CDR3 with reference TRBV15 and TRBJ2-7 gives the whole variable domain DAMVIQNPRYQVTQFGKPVTLSCSQTLNHNVMYWYQQKSSQAPKLLFHYYDKDFNNEADTPDNFQSRRPNTSFCFLDIRSPGLGDTAMYLCATSRDRRGSYEQYFGPGTRLTVT.